The T cell receptor beta chain described here comes from a study of tumor-infiltrating lymphocytes in primary liver carcinoma. Overall study context: The study included patients who were men and women aged 30 to 69 years. Spanning 4.2 to 10 cm, the tumors were T1-T3 N0M0.

This clonotype was detected once. Its antigen is not known. A junction boundary mismatches the germline segment, possibly from a read error. From germline, CDR1 is SQVTM and CDR2 ANQGSEA. CDR3 length: 11 residues. TCR beta cDNA came from approximately 490 ng total RNA, primed with a constant-region primer. Sequencing libraries for TCR beta derived from three nested multiplex PCR rounds that used slightly modified ARM-PCR. Each of the first two PCR rounds ran approximately 11 cycles with TRBV1-TRBV30 forward and C-beta reverse primers. TCRdb itself ran the multiplex PCR reads through MiXCR, one entry per CDR3 protein. The sample records tens of thousands of distinct CDR3 sequences, roughly 77% being singletons. Study results and caveats: Tumor specimens were characterized by a significantly higher top-250-clone fraction than blood (p = 0.039).

Starting material for RNA and DNA co-extraction consisted of roughly 19-34 mg of unsorted bulk tissue. The receptor was isolated from a man aged 40-55 years with primary liver carcinoma and hepatitis B virus infection. The specimen was tumor-adjacent normal liver tissue. This chain links TRBV29-1 with TRBJ1-1; D is unclear. CDR3 sequence (DNA): TGCAGCGTCCGCGACAATACTGAAGCTATCTTT. Translating it yields CSVRDNTEAIF. The entire variable domain, with the rest obtained from reference TRBV29-1 and TRBJ1-1, is as follows: SAVISQKPSRDICQRGTSLTIQCQVDSQVTMMFWYRQQPGQSLTLIATANQGSEATYESGFVIDKFPISRPNLTFSTLTVSNMSPEDSSIYLCSVRDNTEAIFGQGTRLTVV.